This TCR beta chain was documented in a study of cytomegalovirus exposure and HLA in healthy donors. Study as a whole: Earlier, 150 million to 200 million T cells were analyzed, and more than 100 million unique TCR beta sequences were found among them.

Comments on this clone: As yet, its antigen is unknown.

The PCR used 60 Vbeta and 13 Jbeta primers. Libraries were prepared by immunoSEQ multiplex PCR; TCRdb keeps only in-frame clonotypes and omits some of them. The data hold about 180,000 clones, with 65% to 85% observed a single time. Germline loops: CDR1 WSHSY, CDR2 SAAADI. V was clipped by 0 bases and J by 3 bases, with 6 bases between them. There are 14 residues in the CDR3. Broader study findings: Among TCR beta chains of equal frequency, HLA-associated ones were more clonally expanded in a later analysis. Three CMV-associated chains proved CMV antigen-specific in vitro.

Sequenced material: PBMCs. The chain links TRBV10-2 to TRBJ1-5, with D unresolved. The clonotype comes from a male donor in good health and CMV-seronegative. The CDR3 DNA reads TGCGCCAGCAGTGAGTCGGACTACAATCAGCCCCAGCATTTT. Its protein is CASSESDYNQPQHF.